This TCR beta chain was sequenced during a study of T cell responses to AZD1222 COVID-19 vaccine. TCRdb's table, derived via immunoSEQ multiplex PCR, lists solely in-frame clones and lacks some. The sample lists 80,000 to 100,000 clones, approximately 83% occurring once. As to this clone: Its target is not known.

Study-wide findings and caveats: The study identified only six AZD1222 recipients as seropositive at baseline. All repertoire sampling was performed exclusively after the peak T cell response. Elevations in Spike-specific TCR breadth and depth followed administration of two AZD1222 doses.

The TCR originated in an adult who received the AZD1222 COVID-19 vaccine. This material consisted of peripheral blood, taken 28 days after the second AZD1222 dose.

DNA for the CDR3: TGTGCCAGCAGCCACCCCGGGGGCACAGATACGCAGTATTTT. Protein sequence: CASSHPGGTDTQYF. The chain carries TRBV7-8 and TRBJ2-3; D perhaps matches TRBD2 (5 bases). Germline CDR1 reads SGHVS; CDR2 reads FQNEAQ. This CDR3 spans 14 amino acids. Trimming left V 5 bases short and J 1 base short, with 10 bases between.